Here is one T cell receptor beta chain with its context. Age- and sex-matched healthy donors served as the control group. This record comes from a study of CD8 T cells in Susac syndrome. CDR1 and CDR2 (germline): SEHNR, FQNEAQ (reference sequence). V dropped 4 bases and J dropped 3 bases, with 9 bases sitting between them. CDR3 length: 14 amino acids. With random hexamers, reverse transcription was performed on about 0.5 to 1 ug of RNA. TCR beta CDR3 was amplified by immunoSEQ covering 54 Vbeta and 13 Jbeta. TCRdb used MiXCR to reprocess the immunoSEQ multiplex PCR reads, holding one entry per CDR3 protein. The sample lists approximately 150,000 distinct CDR3 sequences, approximately 94% seen once, with about 0.076% in the top ten.

V and J are TRBV7-9 and TRBJ2-2; unclear D gene. This TCR came from a human donor in good health. What was sequenced was CD4+ T cells from PBMCs. The CDR3 is CASSYKMDTGELFF. CDR3 nucleotide sequence: TGTGCCAGCAGCTACAAAATGGACACCGGGGAGCTGTTTTTT.